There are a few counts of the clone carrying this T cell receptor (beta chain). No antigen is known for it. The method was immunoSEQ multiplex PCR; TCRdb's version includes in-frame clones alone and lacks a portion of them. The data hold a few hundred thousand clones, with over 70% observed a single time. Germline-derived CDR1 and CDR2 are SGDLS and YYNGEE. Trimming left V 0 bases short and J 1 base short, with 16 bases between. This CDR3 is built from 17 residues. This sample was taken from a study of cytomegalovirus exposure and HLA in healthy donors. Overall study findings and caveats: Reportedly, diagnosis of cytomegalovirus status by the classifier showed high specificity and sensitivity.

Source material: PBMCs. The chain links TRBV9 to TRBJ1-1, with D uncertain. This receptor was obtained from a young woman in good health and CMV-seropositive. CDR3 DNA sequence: TGTGCCAGCAGCGTAGTAGGTGGTGGGATAACGAACACTGAAGCTTTCTTT. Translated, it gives CASSVVGGGITNTEAFF.